These 25 T cell receptor beta chains originate from one sample sequenced in a study of beta chain features in type 1 diabetes. Their recognized antigens are unknown. The whole isolated RNA underwent reverse transcription, so sequencing captured expressed TCRB transcripts. Sequenced by immunoSEQ multiplex PCR; TCRdb stores in-frame clones only, minus some. The repertoire includes roughly 350,000 clones, about 10% of them detected once, and around 0.66% sits in the top ten. Study findings and constraints: All four CD4+ subsets from Type 1 diabetes patients carried moderately but significantly shorter TCRB CDR3s.

Sequenced sample: central memory CD4+ T cells from blood. Receptors originate from a man younger than 40 with type 1 diabetes.

This clone appeared many times. The rearrangement links TRBV28 to TRBJ1-1; tentatively, D is TRBD1 (5 bases). The ends were cut back, 4 bases at V and 1 base at J, with 16 bases in the middle. The CDR3 has 16 residues. CDR1 and CDR2 (germline): MDHEN, SYDVKM. CDR3 DNA sequence: TGTGCCAGCAGTTATCCACCGACAGCCTCGAACACTGAAGCTTTCTTT. Translation: CASSYPPTASNTEAFF.

In its sample, this clone was seen a few times. The rearrangement links TRBV7-9 to TRBJ2-7, with a tentative D call TRBD2 (7 bases). The germline CDR1 and CDR2 sequences are SEHNR and FQNEAQ (reference sequence). The CDR3 contains 15 residues. Trimming pared 0 bases from V and 4 bases from J, leaving 13 bases between. The CDR3 sequence is CASSLARGGGYEQYF. CDR3 DNA: TGTGCCAGCAGCTTAGCGAGGGGGGGCGGATACGAGCAGTACTTC.

This clone came up a few times. The chain employs TRBV7-2 and TRBJ1-2, with TRBD1 matching over 7 bases. From germline, CDR1 is SGHTA and CDR2 FQGNSA. Losses at the gene ends were 1 base for V and 7 bases for J; bases not matched to a gene: 12. CDR3 length: 16 residues. In nucleotides, the CDR3 is TGTGCCAGCAGCTTAGAAGGTGTCGGCGCAGGGGGTGGCTACACCTTC. Its protein product is CASSLEGVGAGGGYTF.

V is TRBV5-1 and J is TRBJ2-5; the D is unclear. With the DNA end fitting TRBJ2-7 better, the J assignment may be wrong. Germline loops: CDR1 SGHRS, CDR2 YFSETQ. The length of the CDR3 is 14 residues. The chain's CDR3 is CASSLESAGSEQYF. The DNA for the CDR3 is TGCGCCAGCAGCTTGGAGTCGGCAGGTTCCGAGCAGTACTTC.

This clone was detected a few times. The chain links TRBV7-2 to TRBJ2-5, with 12 bases identical to TRBD2. CDR1 is SGHTA, CDR2 FQGNSA, per germline. The CDR3 has 17 amino acids. The V gene end was trimmed by 1 base and the J gene end by 4 bases; junction bases not matched to a gene: 7. As DNA, the CDR3 is TGTGCCAGCAGCTTAGACCCCCCGACTAGCGGGAGAGAGACCCAGTACTTC. Translation: CASSLDPPTSGRETQYF. Full variable domain (rest looked up from reference TRBV7-2 and TRBJ2-5): GAGVSQSPSNKVTEKGKDVELRCDPISGHTALYWYRQSLGQGLEFLIYFQGNSAPDKSGLPSDRFSAERTGGSVSTLTIQRTQQEDSAVYLCASSLDPPTSGRETQYFGPGTRLLVL.

This clone was seen a few times. This chain links TRBV19 with TRBJ1-1; 7 positions match TRBD1. Germline-derived CDR1 and CDR2 are LNHDA and SQIVND (reference sequence). The CDR3 runs 15 residues. Trimming at V came to 9 bases and at J to 3 bases, leaving 13 bases not matched to a gene. The CDR3 DNA reads as TGTGCCAGCACCCAATACAGGGGAGCGGACACTGAAGCTTTCTTT. It is translated as CASTQYRGADTEAFF.

This clone has only a few counts. The chain recombines TRBV9 with TRBJ2-3, with 8 bases lining up with TRBD2. V lost 5 bases to trimming and J lost 7 bases; unmatched junction nucleotides: 6. Germline CDR1 SGDLS, CDR2 YYNGEE. This CDR3 is 13 amino acids long. The CDR3 DNA reads TGTGCCAGCAGTTTTACTAGCGGATATACGCAGTATTTT. Translated, it gives CASSFTSGYTQYF.

The table lists this clone with a few counts. The rearrangement joins TRBV25-1 to TRBJ1-2; TRBD1 matches 7 bases. Germline values: CDR1 MGHDK, CDR2 SYGVNS. J was trimmed by 8 bases and V by 6 bases; bases with no gene match: 6. This CDR3 comprises 12 residues. The DNA for the CDR3 is TGTGCCAGCAGATCCGGGACAGAGGGCTACACCTTC. Protein: CASRSGTEGYTF.

This rearrangement joins TRBV5-1 to TRBJ2-3, with D perhaps matching TRBD2 (5 bases). CDR3 length: 13 residues. Germline V gene lookup returns CDR1 SGHRS and CDR2 YFSETQ. V was cut by 8 bases and J by 4 bases, with 14 bases left in between. The CDR3 nucleotides are TGCGCCAGTGCTTCTAGCTCGGCAGATACGCAGTATTTT. Encoded protein: CASASSSADTQYF.

This clone was detected many times. V and J are TRBV27 and TRBJ2-5, with D maybe TRBD2 (5 bases). CDR3 length: 11 amino acids. CDR1 and CDR2 from the germline V gene are MNHEY and SMNVEV (reference sequence). V was clipped by 5 bases and J by 10 bases, with 11 bases between them. The CDR3 loop is CASSDYRDQYF. CDR3 bases: TGTGCCAGCAGTGATTACCGGGACCAGTACTTC.

This clone was counted at least ten times. The gene calls are TRBV28 and TRBJ2-7; a possible D gene is TRBD2 (6 bases). The V and J ends lost 5 bases and 3 bases respectively, with 8 bases between them. CDR3 size: 12 residues. Germline-derived CDR1 and CDR2 are MDHEN and SYDVKM. The CDR3 loop is CASSGGIYEQYF. In DNA, the CDR3 is TGTGCCAGCAGTGGGGGGATCTACGAGCAGTACTTC.

This clone was picked up a small number of times. The chain has TRBV10-3 and TRBJ2-6, with a possible D match to TRBD1 (6 bases). Germline CDR1 and CDR2: ENHRY and SYGVKD. With 0 bases removed from V and 1 base from J, the gap between germline ends came to 7 bases. This CDR3 has 16 amino acids. CDR3 sequence: CAISESTGSGANVLTF. The CDR3 region has the DNA TGTGCCATCAGTGAGTCCACAGGGTCTGGGGCCAACGTCCTGACTTTC.

This clone was picked up a small number of times. The gene calls are TRBV7-3 and TRBJ2-1, with 8 bases identical to TRBD1. The CDR3 spans 15 residues. Losses at the gene ends were 5 bases for V and 4 bases for J; bases not matched to a gene: 7. Germline V gene data show CDR1 as SGHTA and CDR2 as FQGTGA. The CDR3 loop reads CASSLGQGTYNEQFF. The DNA for the CDR3 is TGTGCCAGCAGCCTCGGACAGGGCACGTACAATGAGCAGTTCTTC.

The table lists this clone with a few counts. The chain has TRBV2 and TRBJ1-5; 7 bases match TRBD1. This CDR3 is built from 15 residues. Germline trimming cut 6 bases from V and 7 bases from J; bases unmatched to any gene: 12. CDR1 SNHLY and CDR2 FYNNEI come from the germline V gene. The chain's CDR3 is CASRGPGGGGQPQHF. The CDR3 region has the DNA TGTGCCAGCAGAGGACCAGGGGGAGGCGGGCAGCCCCAGCATTTT.

This clone was counted a few times. The V and J genes are TRBV29-1 and TRBJ2-7; D perhaps matches TRBD1 (5 bases). Germline V gene lookup returns CDR1 SQVTM and CDR2 ANQGSEA. V was clipped by 5 bases and J by 6 bases, with 14 bases between them. The CDR3 length is 12 residues. Here the CDR3 DNA reads TGCAGCGTTACAACAGGTTCAGGCGAGCAGTACTTC. Protein product: CSVTTGSGEQYF.

The rearrangement joins TRBV7-2 to TRBJ2-7; TRBD2 is a possible D gene (5 bases). Trimming cost V 3 bases and J 4 bases, with 10 bases left between them. This CDR3 comprises 13 residues. CDR1 is SGHTA, CDR2 FQGNSA, per germline. The CDR3 DNA is TGTGCCAGCAGCTTCGGGGTTAGGTACGAGCAGTACTTC. Its protein is CASSFGVRYEQYF.

Of note for this clone: Other nucleotide sequences in the sample specify the same CDR3. The genes are TRBV7-9 and TRBJ2-7; 12 nucleotides align to TRBD2. The CDR3 runs to 16 residues. Germline values: CDR1 SEHNR, CDR2 FQNEAQ (reference sequence). Trimming took 3 bases from V and 3 from J; bases not matched to a gene: 6. The CDR3 is CASSLGRTSGNYEQYF. The DNA of the CDR3 is TGTGCCAGCAGCTTGGGTCGGACTAGCGGGAACTACGAGCAGTACTTC.

A word on this clone: Other nucleotide sequences from this sample produce the same CDR3. This CDR3 is CASSTGRIPMNTEAFF. Here the CDR3 DNA reads TGCGCCAGCAGCACCGGACGGATCCCTATGAACACTGAAGCTTTCTTT. The chain recombines TRBV5-1 with TRBJ1-1; D gene unclear. There are 16 residues in the CDR3. The germline V gene has CDR1 SGHRS and CDR2 YFSETQ. V lost 4 bases and J 0 bases, leaving 16 bases between the germline ends.

Concerning this clone itself: Other DNA sequences in the sample encode the same CDR3. J is TRBJ2-1 and V is TRBV5-1; 13 bases are a match to TRBD2. This CDR3 is built from 16 residues. Germline trimming cut 2 bases from V and 10 bases from J; bases unmatched to any gene: 9. The V gene's germline CDR1 is SGHRS and CDR2 YFSETQ. CDR3 sequence: CASSFEPGLAGREQFF. The CDR3 DNA follows: TGCGCCAGCAGCTTTGAGCCGGGACTAGCGGGGCGGGAGCAGTTCTTC.

In its sample, this clone was seen a few times. The chain is built from TRBV29-1 and TRBJ2-4, with 7 positions matching TRBD1. Germline values: CDR1 SQVTM, CDR2 ANQGSEA. The CDR3 totals 18 residues. Trimming cost V 4 bases and J 3 bases; bases outside gene matches: 18. The CDR3 nucleotides are TGCAGCGTTGTTTGGGGACAGTCCCGAACCCCCTACAAAAACATTCAGTACTTC. This encodes CSVVWGQSRTPYKNIQYF.

This clone turned up a few times. The chain joins TRBV9 to TRBJ1-5, with D unclear. Germline V gene sequence: CDR1 SGDLS, CDR2 YYNGEE. Trimming pared 0 bases from V and 10 bases from J, leaving 17 bases between. This CDR3 comprises 15 residues. The CDR3 DNA reads TGTGCCAGCAGCGTAGTAGGGAGCCAGCCCCCTCCCCAGCATTTT. Its translation: CASSVVGSQPPPQHF. Variable domain in full (rest from reference TRBV9 and TRBJ1-5): DSGVTQTPKHLITATGQRVTLRCSPRSGDLSVYWYQQSLDQGLQFLIQYYNGEERAKGNILERFSAQQFPDLHSELNLSSLELGDSALYFCASSVVGSQPPPQHFGDGTRLSIL.

Comment on this clone: Other nucleotide sequences in the sample specify the same CDR3. The chain recombines TRBV7-2 with TRBJ1-2; 9 nucleotides line up with TRBD1. Germline trimming cut 1 base from V and 2 bases from J; bases unmatched to any gene: 5. The CDR3 is 16 amino acids. Germline V gene sequence: CDR1 SGHTA, CDR2 FQGNSA. CDR3 protein: CASSLGSGTGNYGYTF. The CDR3 nucleotides are TGTGCCAGCAGCTTAGGTTCCGGGACAGGGAACTATGGCTACACCTTC.

This clone was found a few times. This chain joins TRBV19 and TRBJ1-1, with D tentatively TRBD1 (6 bases). V dropped 10 bases and J dropped 4 bases, with 10 bases sitting between them. CDR1 and CDR2 (germline): LNHDA, SQIVND (reference sequence). This CDR3 contains 11 residues. The CDR3 sequence: CATQGSTEAFF. The CDR3 bases are TGTGCCACCCAGGGGAGCACTGAAGCTTTCTTT.

The sample holds many counts of this clone. The V and J genes are TRBV7-9 and TRBJ2-2; the match to TRBD2 covers 9 bases. CDR1 and CDR2 (germline): SEHNR, FQNEAQ (reference sequence). The J segment lost 5 bases and the V segment lost 0 bases, leaving 4 bases of the junction unmatched. CDR3 length: 16 amino acids. CDR3 protein: CASSLAALAGTGELFF. CDR3 bases: TGTGCCAGCAGCTTAGCGGCGCTAGCGGGGACCGGGGAGCTGTTTTTT.

Only a few counts were recorded for this clone. V is TRBV25-1 and J is TRBJ1-1; D is unresolved. Germline assignment: CDR1 MGHDK and CDR2 SYGVNS. This CDR3 spans 15 amino acids. Trimming took off 1 base at V and 2 bases at J, with 11 bases between the two ends. In DNA form, the CDR3 reads TGTGCCAGCAGTGAATTAACCTGGGCCAACACTGAAGCTTTCTTT. It is translated as CASSELTWANTEAFF.